The 13 T cell receptor beta chains reported below all come from one sample, sequenced in a study of T-cell reconstitution after alpha-beta-depleted transplantation in children. Preparation of the TCRbeta library used unique molecular identifiers. From the PCR reads, TCRdb called clonotypes with MiXCR, one entry per CDR3 protein. Among under 850,000 distinct CDR3 sequences listed, less than 15% were seen once. The material sequenced was PBMCs, taken before TCRalphabeta/CD19-depleted stem cell transplant. All receptors come from a girl aged 2-10 years with congenital amegakaryocytic thrombocytopenia, due to receive a stem cell transplant.

This clonotype was detected ten times or more. The chain couples TRBV10-3 to TRBJ2-3; D remains ambiguous. The CDR3 has 14 residues. Germline V gene sequence: CDR1 ENHRY, CDR2 SYGVKD. V lost 4 bases and J lost 6, with 14 bases in between. CDR3 nucleotides: TGTGCCATCAGTGGTCTAGTATATGCGGATACGCAGTATTTT. It yields the protein CAISGLVYADTQYF.

This chain uses TRBV6-5 with TRBJ2-1; the D gene is possibly TRBD2 (6 bases). Germline CDR1 reads MNHEY; CDR2 reads SVGAGI. The V and J ends lost 3 bases and 5 bases respectively, with 17 bases between them. The CDR3 has 16 amino acids. The CDR3 spells CASSYYRASVNNEQFF. The CDR3, as DNA: TGTGCCAGCAGTTATTATCGGGCTAGCGTAAACAATGAGCAGTTCTTC.

This clonotype was detected ten times or more. V gene TRBV6-1 combines with J gene TRBJ1-5; no definite D call. V was cut by 6 bases and J by 5 bases, with 11 bases left in between. The germline CDR1 and CDR2 sequences are MNHNS and SASEGT. This CDR3 region has 13 residues. CDR3 DNA sequence: TGTGCCAGCAGCGTCGGGCAGCATCAGCCCCAGCATTTT. It is translated as CASSVGQHQPQHF.

About this clonotype itself: This may come from a read error, since a much larger clone is one base off. The genes are TRBV12-3 or TRBV12-4 and TRBJ2-1; D remains unclear. The length of the CDR3 is 16 residues. Trimming took off 3 bases at V and 0 bases at J, with 12 bases between the two ends. CDR3 region: CASSFSADYSYNEQFF. The CDR3 nucleotides are TGTGCCAGCAGTTTCTCCGCTGATTACTCCTACAATGAGCAGTTCTTC.

This clonotype was detected many times. The chain uses TRBV20-1 and TRBJ2-7; 8 bases line up with TRBD1. Losses at the gene ends were 5 bases for V and 2 bases for J; bases not matched to a gene: 5. CDR3 length equals 13 residues. The germline V gene encodes CDR1 DFQATT and CDR2 SNEGSKA (reference sequence). CDR3 sequence reads: CSAPGQDTYEQYF. CDR3 DNA sequence: TGCAGTGCTCCGGGACAGGATACCTACGAGCAGTACTTC.

Ten or more counts support this clonotype. The rearrangement links TRBV7-9 to TRBJ2-7; no clear D. V was trimmed by 8 bases and J by 2 bases, leaving 13 bases between them. Germline loops: CDR1 SEHNR, CDR2 FQNEAQ (reference sequence). The CDR3 has 13 amino acids. Here the CDR3 DNA reads TGTGCCAGCGCTACATGGGCGGCCTACGAGCAGTACTTC. This encodes CASATWAAYEQYF.

This clonotype was seen many times. The chain employs TRBV12-3 or TRBV12-4 and TRBJ2-5; a weak D match, TRBD2 (5 bases). This CDR3 has 14 residues. Trimming pared 6 bases from V and 4 bases from J, leaving 15 bases between. The CDR3 loop reads CASSLLWESETQYF. The CDR3 coding sequence is TGTGCCAGCAGCTTACTTTGGGAGTCAGAGACCCAGTACTTC.

In its sample, this clonotype was seen a few times. The rearrangement links TRBV11-2 to TRBJ1-2; D remains ambiguous. The CDR3 has 13 residues. Germline V gene sequence: CDR1 SGHAT, CDR2 FQNNGV. V shed 4 bases and J shed 10 bases, with 16 bases lying between them. The CDR3 loop is CASSSVRTAAYTF. The CDR3 coding sequence is TGTGCCAGCAGCTCGGTGAGGACTGCCGCCTACACCTTC.

The chain uses TRBV14 and TRBJ2-7; 8 bases align to TRBD1. The CDR3 spans 15 residues. CDR1 is SGHDN, CDR2 FVKESK, per germline. The V and J ends lost 1 base and 3 bases, in that order; junction bases with no gene match: 5. CDR3 amino acids: CASSQGTGRFYEQYF. The CDR3 nucleotides read TGTGCCAGCAGCCAAGGGACAGGGAGGTTCTACGAGCAGTACTTC.

This clonotype was seen more than once but under ten times. The chain uses TRBV5-1 and TRBJ2-2; 13 bases are shared with TRBD2. The CDR3 has 17 residues. V gave up 4 bases and J gave up 1 base; unmatched junction bases: 4. In germline, CDR1 is SGHRS, CDR2 YFSETQ. Here the CDR3 reads CASSPGTSGKNTGELFF. Written as DNA, the CDR3 is TGCGCCAGCAGCCCTGGGACTAGCGGGAAGAACACCGGGGAGCTGTTTTTT.

This clonotype has a count of ten or more. The rearrangement uses TRBV12-3 or TRBV12-4 and TRBJ1-1, with D possibly matching TRBD1 (5 bases). Trimming left V 5 bases short and J 4 bases short, with 14 bases between. This CDR3 comprises 14 residues. This chain's CDR3 is CASSQTTESTEAFF. For the CDR3, the DNA is TGTGCCAGCAGTCAAACGACAGAGAGCACTGAAGCTTTCTTT.

This clonotype was recorded at least ten times. This chain links TRBV30 with TRBJ1-3; D gene ambiguous. V was clipped by 0 bases and J by 0 bases, with 6 bases between them. This CDR3 region has 14 residues. CDR1 is GTSNPN, CDR2 SVGIG, per germline (reference sequence). In DNA form, the CDR3 reads TGTGCCTGGAGTGTAACAGCCTCTGGAAACACCATATATTTT. Amino acid sequence: CAWSVTASGNTIYF.

This clonotype was observed many times. This chain uses TRBV20-1 with TRBJ2-3; 11 bases are shared with TRBD2. Trimming cost V 0 bases and J 4 bases; bases outside gene matches: 6. CDR3 length: 16 amino acids. Germline V gene sequence: CDR1 DFQATT, CDR2 SNEGSKA (reference sequence). The CDR3 region has the DNA TGCAGTGCTAGAGAACTACTAGCGGGAGTGTCAGATACGCAGTATTTT. Translation gives CSARELLAGVSDTQYF.